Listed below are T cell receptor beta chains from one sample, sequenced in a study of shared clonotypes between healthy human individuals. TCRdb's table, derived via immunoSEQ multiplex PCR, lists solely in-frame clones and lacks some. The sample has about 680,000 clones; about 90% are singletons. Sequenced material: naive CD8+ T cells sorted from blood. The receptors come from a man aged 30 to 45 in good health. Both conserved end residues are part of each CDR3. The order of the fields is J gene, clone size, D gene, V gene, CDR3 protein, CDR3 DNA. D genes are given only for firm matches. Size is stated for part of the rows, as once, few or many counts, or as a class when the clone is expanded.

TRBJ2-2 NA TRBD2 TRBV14 CASSQTGTSGLNTGELFF TGTGCCAGCAGCCAAACCGGGACTAGCGGATTGAACACCGGGGAGCTGTTTTTT
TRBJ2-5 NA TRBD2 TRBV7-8 CASSLAPRTSGRSGEETQYF TGTGCCAGCAGCTTAGCGCCGAGGACTAGCGGGAGATCTGGAGAAGAGACCCAGTACTTC
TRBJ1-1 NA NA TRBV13 CASSLGLGGMYTEAFF TGTGCCAGCAGCTTAGGCCTCGGAGGGATGTACACTGAAGCTTTCTTT
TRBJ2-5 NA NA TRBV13 CASSLEGGQETQYF TGTGCCAGCAGCTTAGAAGGGGGCCAAGAGACCCAGTACTTC
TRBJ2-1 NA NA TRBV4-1 CASSQSGTSTILLPEQFF TGCGCCAGCAGCCAGTCCGGGACATCTACCATCCTCTTGCCTGAGCAGTTCTTC
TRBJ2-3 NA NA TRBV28 CASSSTGRGTDTQYF TGTGCCAGCAGCTCCACCGGAAGGGGCACAGATACGCAGTATTTT
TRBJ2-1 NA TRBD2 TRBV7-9 CASSFPTSGEDNEQFF TGTGCCAGCAGCTTTCCGACTAGCGGGGAAGACAATGAGCAGTTCTTC
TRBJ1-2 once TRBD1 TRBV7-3 CASSQGTANYGYTF TGTGCCAGCAGCCAGGGGACAGCTAACTATGGCTACACCTTC
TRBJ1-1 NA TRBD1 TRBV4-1 CASSTSGGTGFPEAFF TGCGCCAGCAGCACCTCCGGTGGGACAGGGTTCCCTGAAGCTTTCTTT
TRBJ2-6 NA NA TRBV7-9 CASSLKTESTPSGANVLTF TGTGCCAGCAGCTTAAAAACAGAGTCAACCCCCTCTGGGGCCAACGTCCTGACTTTC
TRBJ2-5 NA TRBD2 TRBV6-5 CASSSLGTRRETQYF TGTGCCAGCAGCTCGCTCGGGACTAGACGAGAGACCCAGTACTTC
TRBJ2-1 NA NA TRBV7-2 CASSPRLSSYNEQFF TGTGCCAGCAGCCCCAGACTAAGCTCCTACAATGAGCAGTTCTTC
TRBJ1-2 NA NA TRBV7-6 CASSGRLRDGYGYTF TGTGCCAGCAGCGGAAGGCTTAGGGACGGCTATGGCTACACCTTC
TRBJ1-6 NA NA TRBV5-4 CASSLAPGQRRNSPLHF TGTGCCAGCAGCTTGGCCCCGGGACAACGCCGCAATTCACCCCTCCACTTT
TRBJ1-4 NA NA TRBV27 CASSPDSATNEKLFF TGTGCCAGCAGTCCTGACAGCGCAACTAATGAAAAACTGTTTTTT
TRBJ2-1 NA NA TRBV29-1 CSVPRTQYNEQFF TGCAGCGTCCCGAGGACCCAGTACAATGAGCAGTTCTTC
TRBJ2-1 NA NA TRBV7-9 CASSTLDAPYNEQFF TGTGCCAGCAGTACCTTGGACGCTCCATACAATGAGCAGTTCTTC
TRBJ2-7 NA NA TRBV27 CASSRGDRRREQYF TGTGCCAGCAGCCGGGGGGACAGGAGGCGCGAGCAGTACTTC
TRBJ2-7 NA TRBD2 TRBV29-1 CSVELAGGSYEQYF TGCAGCGTTGAACTAGCGGGAGGGTCCTACGAGCAGTACTTC
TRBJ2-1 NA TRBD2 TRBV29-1 CSPRVAGANEQFF TGCAGCCCAAGGGTAGCGGGGGCGAATGAGCAGTTCTTC
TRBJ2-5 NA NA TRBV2 CASSEFQGGETQYF TGTGCCAGCAGTGAATTCCAGGGAGGAGAGACCCAGTACTTC
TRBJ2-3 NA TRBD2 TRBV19 CASSPRTSGSDTQYF TGTGCCAGTAGTCCACGGACTAGCGGGAGTGATACGCAGTATTTT
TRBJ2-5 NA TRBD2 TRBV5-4 CASSWAWTRNAYQETQYF TGTGCCAGCAGCTGGGCCTGGACTAGGAACGCGTACCAAGAGACCCAGTACTTC
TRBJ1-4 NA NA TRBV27 CASSFTGNNEKLFF TGTGCCAGCAGTTTTACAGGGAATAATGAAAAACTGTTTTTT
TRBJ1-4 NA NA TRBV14 CASSQDLDLGNEKLFF TGTGCCAGCAGCCAAGATCTTGATCTGGGGAATGAAAAACTGTTTTTT
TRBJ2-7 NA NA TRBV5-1 CASSLEGPYEQYF TGCGCCAGCAGCTTGGAGGGCCCCTACGAGCAGTACTTC
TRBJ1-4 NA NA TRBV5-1 CASSPPTGRGEKLFF TGCGCCAGCAGCCCTCCGACAGGCCGGGGTGAAAAACTGTTTTTT
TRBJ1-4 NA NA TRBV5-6 CASSLSSNEKLFF TGTGCCAGCAGCTTAAGCAGTAATGAAAAACTGTTTTTT
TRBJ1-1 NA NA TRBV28 CASSLSENTEAFF TGTGCCAGCAGTTTGTCAGAGAACACTGAAGCTTTCTTT
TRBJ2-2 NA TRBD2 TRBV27 CASSSPSGRAGELFF TGTGCCAGCAGTTCCCCTAGCGGGAGGGCCGGGGAGCTGTTTTTT
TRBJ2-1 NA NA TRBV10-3 CAISEYSYNEQFF TGTGCCATCAGTGAATACTCCTACAATGAGCAGTTCTTC
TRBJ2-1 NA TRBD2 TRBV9 CASSVYLADNEQFF TGTGCCAGCAGCGTATATCTAGCGGACAATGAGCAGTTCTTC
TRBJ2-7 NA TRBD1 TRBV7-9 CASSLEGTGFLQYF TGTGCCAGCAGCTTAGAGGGGACAGGGTTCCTGCAGTACTTC
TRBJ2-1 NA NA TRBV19 CASSILGGPYNEQFF TGTGCCAGTAGTATTTTGGGTGGTCCCTACAATGAGCAGTTCTTC
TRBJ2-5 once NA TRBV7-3 CASSPIARSTQYF TGTGCCAGCAGCCCCATCGCCCGATCGACCCAGTACTTC
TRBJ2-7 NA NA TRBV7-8 CASSFLGDVGVRGEQYF TGTGCCAGCAGCTTTCTCGGGGATGTAGGCGTCCGGGGCGAGCAGTACTTC
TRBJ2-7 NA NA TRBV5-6 CASSYSNEQYF TGTGCCAGCAGCTACAGTAACGAGCAGTACTTC
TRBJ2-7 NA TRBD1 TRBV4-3 CASSQGVQGVSYEQYF TGCGCCAGCAGCCAAGGGGTACAGGGGGTTTCCTACGAGCAGTACTTC
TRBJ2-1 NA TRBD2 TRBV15 CATSTRFGLAGDEQFF TGTGCCACCAGCACCCGGTTTGGACTAGCGGGAGATGAGCAGTTCTTC
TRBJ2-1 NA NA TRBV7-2 CASSFPIAYEQFF TGTGCCAGCAGCTTCCCCATAGCGTATGAGCAGTTCTTC
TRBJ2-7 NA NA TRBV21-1 CASSKRDRDEQYF TGTGCCAGCAGCAAACGGGACAGGGACGAGCAGTACTTC
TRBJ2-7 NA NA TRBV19 CASQDRDSYEQYF TGTGCCAGCCAAGACCGGGACTCCTACGAGCAGTACTTC
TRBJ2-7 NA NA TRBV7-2 CASSPRPPPYEQYF TGTGCCAGCAGCCCTCGGCCGCCACCCTACGAGCAGTACTTC
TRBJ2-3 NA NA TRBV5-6 CASSLGGTSTDTQYF TGTGCCAGCAGCTTGGGAGGGACTAGCACAGATACGCAGTATTTT
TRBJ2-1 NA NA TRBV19 CATTESSYNEQFF TGTGCCACCACAGAGAGCTCCTACAATGAGCAGTTCTTC
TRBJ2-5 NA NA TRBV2 CASSEEATAYFVTQYF TGTGCCAGCAGTGAAGAGGCTACCGCCTATTTCGTGACCCAGTACTTC
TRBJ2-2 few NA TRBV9 CASRAGTGELFF TGTGCCAGCAGAGCAGGGACCGGGGAGCTGTTTTTT
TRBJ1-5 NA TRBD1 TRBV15 CATSSQILSGTGLRYSNQPQHF TGTGCCACCAGCAGCCAAATCCTTTCCGGGACAGGTTTACGGTATAGCAATCAGCCCCAGCATTTT
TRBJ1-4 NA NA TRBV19 CASSTSDSAEEKLFF TGTGCCAGTAGTACCTCGGACAGCGCCGAGGAAAAACTGTTTTTT
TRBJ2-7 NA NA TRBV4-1 CASSQRTSYEQYF TGCGCCAGCAGCCAGCGAACATCGTACGAGCAGTACTTC
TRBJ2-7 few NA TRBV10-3 CAIKPPGLEQYF TGTGCCATCAAGCCTCCAGGACTAGAGCAGTACTTC
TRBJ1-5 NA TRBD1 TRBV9 CASSVEGTGSSNQPQHF TGTGCCAGCAGCGTAGAGGGGACAGGTAGTAGCAATCAGCCCCAGCATTTT
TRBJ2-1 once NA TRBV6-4 CASSTGAYNEQFF TGTGCCAGCAGCACAGGCGCCTACAATGAGCAGTTCTTC
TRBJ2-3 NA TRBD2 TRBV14 CASSQEGGKRSTDTQYF TGTGCCAGCAGCCAAGAGGGGGGGAAGCGCAGCACAGATACGCAGTATTTT